This T cell receptor (beta chain) emerged from a study of post-analysis software for immune sequencing data. Study-level points and caveats: Four to six TRBV segments appeared more often in patients than in controls, and TRBV5-6, TRBV5-1 and TRBV20-1 were among these.

CDR3 length: 15 residues. Looked up from germline, CDR1 is MGHDK and CDR2 is SYGVNS. Trimming removed 6 bases at V and 2 bases at J, with 17 bases between. This clonotype was detected a few times. What it binds is not known. The library was made from cDNA and included unique molecular identifiers. One entry per CDR3 protein results from TCRdb running MiXCR on the PCR reads. Among roughly 870,000 distinct CDR3 sequences listed, around 53% were seen once. This clonotype was obtained from a girl aged 10-17 years with multiple sclerosis. The specimen was blood. This rearrangement joins TRBV25-1 to TRBJ2-7, with D tentatively TRBD2 (5 bases). This CDR3 is CASRNPEAEAYEQYF. Written as DNA, the CDR3 is TGTGCCAGCAGGAACCCGGAGGCAGAGGCCTACGAGCAGTACTTC.